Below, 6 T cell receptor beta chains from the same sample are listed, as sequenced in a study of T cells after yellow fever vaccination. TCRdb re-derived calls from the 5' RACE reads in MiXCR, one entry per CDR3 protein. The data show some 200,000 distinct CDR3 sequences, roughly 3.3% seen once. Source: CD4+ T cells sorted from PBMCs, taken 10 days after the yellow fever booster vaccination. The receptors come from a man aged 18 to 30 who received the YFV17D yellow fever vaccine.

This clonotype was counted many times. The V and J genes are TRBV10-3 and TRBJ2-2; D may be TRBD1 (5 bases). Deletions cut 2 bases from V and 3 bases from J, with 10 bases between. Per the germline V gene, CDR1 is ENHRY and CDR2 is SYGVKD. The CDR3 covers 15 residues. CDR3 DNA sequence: TGTGCCATCAGTGAGCCCCTAGGGGACACCGGGGAGCTGTTTTTT. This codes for CAISEPLGDTGELFF.

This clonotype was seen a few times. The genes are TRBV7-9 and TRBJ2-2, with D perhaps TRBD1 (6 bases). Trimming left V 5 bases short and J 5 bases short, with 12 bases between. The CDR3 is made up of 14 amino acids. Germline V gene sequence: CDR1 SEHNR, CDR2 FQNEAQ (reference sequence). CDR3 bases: TGTGCCAGCAGCACAGGGAGTGGGACCGGGGAGCTGTTTTTT. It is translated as CASSTGSGTGELFF.

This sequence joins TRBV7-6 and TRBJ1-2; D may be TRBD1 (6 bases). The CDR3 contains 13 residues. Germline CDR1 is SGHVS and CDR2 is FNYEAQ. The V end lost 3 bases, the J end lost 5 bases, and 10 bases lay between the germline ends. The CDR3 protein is CASSFAGEYGYTF. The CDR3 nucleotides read TGTGCCAGCAGCTTCGCAGGGGAGTATGGCTACACCTTC.

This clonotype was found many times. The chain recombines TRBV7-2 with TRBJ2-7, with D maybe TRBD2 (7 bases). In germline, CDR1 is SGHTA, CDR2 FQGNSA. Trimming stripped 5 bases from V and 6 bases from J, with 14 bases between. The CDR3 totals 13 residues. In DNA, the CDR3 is TGTGCCAGCAGCCCCCGGGGAGGGGGCGAGCAGTACTTC. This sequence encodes CASSPRGGGEQYF.

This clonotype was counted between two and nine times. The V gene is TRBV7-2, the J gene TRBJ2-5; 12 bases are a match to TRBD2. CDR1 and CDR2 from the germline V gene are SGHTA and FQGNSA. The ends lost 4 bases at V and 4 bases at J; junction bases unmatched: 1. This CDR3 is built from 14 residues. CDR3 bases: TGTGCCAGCAGCTGGGGACTAGCGGGAGAGACCCAGTACTTC. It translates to CASSWGLAGETQYF.

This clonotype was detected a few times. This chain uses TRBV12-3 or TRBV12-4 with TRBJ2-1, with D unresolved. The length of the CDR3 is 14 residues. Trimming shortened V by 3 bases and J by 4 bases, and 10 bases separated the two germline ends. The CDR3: CASSLRWQYNEQFF. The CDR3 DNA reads TGTGCCAGCAGTTTGCGGTGGCAGTACAATGAGCAGTTCTTC.